The 32 T cell receptor beta chains reported below all come from one sample, sequenced in a study of T-cell reconstitution after alpha-beta-depleted transplantation in children (dated by TCRdb to the mid-2010s). Receptor libraries were prepared by PCR. TCRdb shows the sequencer as Illumina HiSeq 2500. To normalize quantification of the TCRbeta repertoire, the TCR libraries were built with molecular barcoding that relied on unique molecular identifiers. In-frame beta chains were kept once TCRdb had trimmed the public reads at Q25 with fastp and called clones with MiXCR. Duplicate CDR3 protein sequences are folded into a single record with the most common DNA and genes. The sample table holds roughly 500,000 distinct CDR3 sequences, of which about 31% were seen once. The ten largest clones add up to around 2.3% of the sample. The input for sequencing was PBMCs from the stem cell graft donor, taken from the stem cell graft. These receptors were taken from a human donor who donated a stem cell graft to a child with aplastic anemia.

The chain recombines TRBV9 with TRBJ2-3, with TRBD1 identical over 9 bases. Germline loops: CDR1 SGDLS, CDR2 YYNGEE. V was pared by 4 bases and J by 2 bases, with 8 bases of the junction left unmatched. The CDR3 consists of 16 residues. CDR3: CASSSTGQGYTDTQYF. The DNA of the CDR3 is TGTGCCAGCAGCTCCACGGGACAGGGTTACACAGATACGCAGTATTTT.

The V gene is TRBV27, the J gene TRBJ2-5; TRBD1 or TRBD2 may be the D gene (5 bases each). The germline V and J ends were trimmed by 3 bases and 7 bases, with 12 bases remaining between them. CDR3 length: 13 residues. Germline lookup yields CDR1 MNHEY and CDR2 SMNVEV (reference sequence). DNA for the CDR3: TGTGCCAGCAGTTTTCCCGGGACGGGGACCCAGTACTTC. Amino acid sequence: CASSFPGTGTQYF.

The chain is built from TRBV29-1 and TRBJ2-3, with 7 bases aligning to TRBD2. Losses at the gene ends were 6 bases for V and 1 base for J; bases not matched to a gene: 10. The V gene's germline CDR1 is SQVTM and CDR2 ANQGSEA. The CDR3 loop spans 15 amino acids. In DNA, the CDR3 is TGCAGCGTCTCTGGGTCTAGCGGCCGCACAGATACGCAGTATTTT. It translates to CSVSGSSGRTDTQYF.

The V call is TRBV11-2, the J call TRBJ1-1, with TRBD1 matching 7 bases. Germline V gene sequence: CDR1 SGHAT, CDR2 FQNNGV. The CDR3 has 16 residues. The J segment lost 7 bases and the V segment lost 4 bases, leaving 15 bases of the junction unmatched. CDR3 loop: CASSSYSGQRLDEAFF. For the CDR3, the DNA is TGTGCCAGCAGCTCTTACTCGGGACAGAGGCTCGATGAAGCTTTCTTT.

This clonotype was picked up a small number of times. This chain connects TRBV5-1 to TRBJ2-6, with no clear D. This CDR3 region has 14 residues. With 1 base removed from V and 4 bases from J, the gap between germline ends came to 6 bases. Looked up from germline, CDR1 is SGHRS and CDR2 is YFSETQ. CDR3 protein: CASSLLQGANVLTF. CDR3 bases: TGCGCCAGCAGCTTGCTACAGGGGGCCAACGTCCTGACTTTC.

The chain recombines TRBV5-6 with TRBJ1-2, with D uncertain. CDR1 SGHDT and CDR2 YYEEEE come from the germline V gene. V lost 1 base to trimming and J lost 2 bases, with 12 bases between them. The CDR3 loop spans 15 amino acids. CDR3 loop: CASSLSLPTNYGYTF. The CDR3 nucleotides are TGTGCCAGCAGCTTGTCTCTTCCGACCAACTATGGCTACACCTTC. The full variable domain, completed using reference TRBV5-6 and TRBJ1-2, is DAGVTQSPTHLIKTRGQQVTLRCSPKSGHDTVSWYQQALGQGPQFIFQYYEEEERQRGNFPDRFSGHQFPNYSSELNVNALLLGDSALYLCASSLSLPTNYGYTFGSGTRLTVV.

This clonotype was counted a few times. The rearrangement uses TRBV12-3 or TRBV12-4 and TRBJ2-5, with 11 bases matching TRBD2. The CDR3 sequence is 18 residues long. Unmatched junction bases numbered 15, after V lost 4 bases and J lost 5 bases. The CDR3 loop reads CASSSFQPTSGTSETQYF. The CDR3 DNA sequence: TGTGCCAGCAGTTCGTTCCAACCGACTAGCGGGACATCTGAGACCCAGTACTTC.

The V call is TRBV11-2, the J call TRBJ2-2, with 9 bases identical to TRBD2. The CDR3 spans 17 residues. Losses at the gene ends were 4 bases for V and 6 bases for J; bases not matched to a gene: 12. The V gene's germline CDR1 is SGHAT and CDR2 FQNNGV. The CDR3 DNA reads TGTGCCAGCAGCTCGACCCTTGGACTAGCGAAGCCCGGGGAGCTGTTTTTT. It specifies CASSSTLGLAKPGELFF. Supplemented by reference TRBV11-2 and TRBJ2-2, the full variable domain reads EAGVAQSPRYKIIEKRQSVAFWCNPISGHATLYWYQQILGQGPKLLIQFQNNGVVDDSQLPKDRFSAERLKGVDSTLKIQPAKLEDSAVYLCASSSTLGLAKPGELFFGEGSRLTVL.

This clonotype has a handful of counts. The rearrangement uses TRBV3-1 and TRBJ2-1; tentatively, D is TRBD2 (6 bases). V was pared by 6 bases and J by 4 bases, with 16 bases between. The V gene's germline CDR1 is LGHDT and CDR2 YNNKEL (reference sequence). The CDR3 covers 15 residues. The CDR3 nucleotides read TGTGCCAGCAGTCCAACTAGCCTGTCGTACAATGAGCAGTTCTTC. Translation gives CASSPTSLSYNEQFF.

This chain uses TRBV9 with TRBJ1-2; unclear D gene. V shed 6 bases and J shed 8 bases, with 14 bases lying between them. This CDR3 is 12 amino acids long. Germline V CDR1 and CDR2: SGDLS, YYNGEE. CDR3 DNA sequence: TGTGCCAGCACCGGCGGGGTGTCCGGCTACACCTTC. Its translation: CASTGGVSGYTF.

This clonotype was seen a few times. The chain links TRBV20-1 to TRBJ2-4, with D maybe TRBD1 (5 bases). This CDR3 is built from 15 residues. Germline assignment: CDR1 DFQATT and CDR2 SNEGSKA (reference sequence). Trimming took off 1 base at V and 2 bases at J, with 12 bases between the two ends. In DNA, the CDR3 is TGCAGTGCTAGAGTTGGGGCGTCCTCCAAAAACATTCAGTACTTC. This translates into CSARVGASSKNIQYF.

The V gene is TRBV5-1, the J gene TRBJ2-3, with D uncertain. V was pared by 3 bases and J by 1 base, with 15 bases between. The length of the CDR3 is 16 residues. Germline CDR1 is SGHRS and CDR2 is YFSETQ. In nucleotides, the CDR3 is TGCGCCAGCAGCTCCAAAGGGATTGGGGGCACAGATACGCAGTATTTT. It specifies CASSSKGIGGTDTQYF.

This clonotype showed up just a few times. V and J are TRBV18 and TRBJ2-3; 12 positions match TRBD2. Looked up from germline, CDR1 is KGHSH and CDR2 is LQKENI. The CDR3 is 15 residues long. V was clipped by 3 bases and J by 6 bases; unmatched bases: 4. CDR3 region: CASSPRTSGKDTQYF. Written as DNA, the CDR3 is TGTGCCAGCTCACCGAGGACTAGCGGGAAGGATACGCAGTATTTT.

This clonotype was detected a few times. Possible read error: a much larger clone is one base away. The V call is TRBV12-3 or TRBV12-4, the J call TRBJ1-1; no clear D. This CDR3 spans 12 amino acids. V lost 3 bases and J lost 5, with 7 bases in between. The CDR3 reads CASSFGETEAFF. The CDR3, as DNA: TGTGCCAGCAGTTTTGGGGAGACTGAAGCTTTCTTT.

This clonotype occurred a few times. The genes are TRBV13 and TRBJ1-2; D is ambiguous. V gave up 4 bases and J gave up 7 bases, with 13 bases separating them. The CDR3 loop spans 13 amino acids. Germline V gives CDR1 PRHDT, CDR2 FYEKMQ (reference sequence). The CDR3 spells CASSSQGLRGYTF. CDR3 sequence (DNA): TGTGCCAGCAGCTCTCAAGGTTTGCGTGGCTACACCTTC.

The rearrangement joins TRBV5-1 to TRBJ2-2, with 8 bases lining up with TRBD1. The CDR3 loop spans 16 amino acids. V shed 2 bases, J shed 3 bases, and the junction held 6 bases outside the gene matches. Germline V gives CDR1 SGHRS, CDR2 YFSETQ. CDR3 sequence reads: CASSFDRGGHTGELFF. The CDR3 DNA follows: TGCGCCAGCAGCTTCGACAGGGGCGGGCACACCGGGGAGCTGTTTTTT. The complete variable domain, with remaining parts taken from reference TRBV5-1 and TRBJ2-2, reads KAGVTQTPRYLIKTRGQQVTLSCSPISGHRSVSWYQQTPGQGLQFLFEYFSETQRNKGNFPGRFSGRQFSNSRSEMNVSTLELGDSALYLCASSFDRGGHTGELFFGEGSRLTVL.

This clonotype was recorded a few times. This sequence joins TRBV18 and TRBJ2-7; TRBD1 agrees at 7 bases. The germline CDR1 and CDR2 sequences are KGHSH and LQKENI. V lost 3 bases, J lost 0 bases, and 2 bases stayed unmatched. The CDR3 contains 14 residues. CDR3: CASSPDRSSYEQYV. DNA for the CDR3: TGTGCCAGCTCACCGGACAGGAGCTCCTACGAGCAGTACGTC.

This clonotype was observed a few times. The rearrangement uses TRBV6-5 and TRBJ1-2; 7 bases line up with TRBD1. V trimming: 6 bases; J trimming: 3 bases; junction bases outside the gene matches: 10. The germline V gene encodes CDR1 MNHEY and CDR2 SVGAGI. The length of the CDR3 is 15 residues. The CDR3 DNA follows: TGTGCCAGCAGCGTGGGACAGTGGAGGCACTATGGCTACACCTTC. Protein product: CASSVGQWRHYGYTF.

This clonotype showed up just a few times. V is TRBV6-2 or TRBV6-3 and J is TRBJ2-7, with D possibly being TRBD1 (6 bases). Germline V gene sequence: CDR1 MNHEY, CDR2 SVGEGT. V lost 5 bases and J lost 0, with 23 bases in between. The CDR3 totals 18 residues. The CDR3 reads CASSPLARRDTSSYEQYV. The CDR3 DNA sequence: TGTGCCAGCAGTCCCCTCGCCCGCCGGGACACCAGCTCCTACGAGCAGTACGTC.

This clonotype was seen more than once but under ten times. The chain combines TRBV20-1 with TRBJ2-1; TRBD2 matches 7 bases. This CDR3 contains 13 residues. Germline lookup yields CDR1 DFQATT and CDR2 SNEGSKA (reference sequence). The J segment lost 7 bases and the V segment lost 6 bases, leaving 9 bases of the junction unmatched. The CDR3 DNA reads as TGCAGTGCCGGGGGGAGGGGCATGAATGAGCAGTTCTTC. Its protein is CSAGGRGMNEQFF.

This chain uses TRBV9 with TRBJ1-1; 7 positions agree with TRBD1. The germline gives CDR1 SGDLS, CDR2 YYNGEE. J gave up 1 base and V 0 bases, and 3 bases lay outside the gene matches. The CDR3 covers 15 residues. The chain's CDR3 is CASSVAGQTNTEAFF. The CDR3 DNA sequence: TGTGCCAGCAGCGTAGCGGGACAGACGAACACTGAAGCTTTCTTT.

The rearrangement joins TRBV7-2 to TRBJ2-2, with 11 bases identical to TRBD2. The CDR3 totals 15 residues. The germline gives CDR1 SGHTA, CDR2 FQGNSA. Trimming cost V 1 base and J 9 bases; bases outside gene matches: 4. The CDR3 nucleotides are TGTGCCAGCAGCTTAGAAACTAGCGGGAGTCGGGAGCTGTTTTTT. This codes for CASSLETSGSRELFF.

The chain employs TRBV6-1 and TRBJ2-3, with unresolved D. Germline V gene lookup returns CDR1 MNHNS and CDR2 SASEGT. V was pared by 6 bases and J by 3 bases, with 13 bases between. The CDR3 is made up of 14 amino acids. This CDR3 reads CASRLLTWTDTQYF. The CDR3 DNA reads TGTGCCAGCAGACTCCTCACCTGGACAGATACGCAGTATTTT.

V is TRBV12-3 or TRBV12-4 and J is TRBJ2-7; no clear D. The CDR3 is made up of 11 amino acids. The germline V and J ends were trimmed by 7 bases and 2 bases, with 6 bases remaining between them. The CDR3 is CASKYAYEQYV. CDR3 bases: TGTGCCAGCAAATACGCCTACGAGCAGTACGTC.

This clonotype was seen just once. The chain combines TRBV20-1 with TRBJ2-3; TRBD2 matches 8 bases. The germline CDR1 and CDR2 sequences are DFQATT and SNEGSKA (reference sequence). V lost 3 bases, J lost 2 bases, and 7 bases stayed unmatched. There are 15 residues in the CDR3. The CDR3 nucleotides read TGCAGTGCTAGCCGGCTAGCGGGCCCCACAGATACGCAGTATTTT. It is translated as CSASRLAGPTDTQYF.

The rearrangement uses TRBV27 and TRBJ2-7; D remains ambiguous. CDR3 length equals 15 residues. The germline V gene has CDR1 MNHEY and CDR2 SMNVEV (reference sequence). V was pared by 4 bases and J by 2 bases, with 15 bases between. The CDR3 DNA reads as TGTGCCAGCAGTTCTGAGTCCCGCCAAACCTACGAGCAGTACGTC. Residues: CASSSESRQTYEQYV.

The rearrangement links TRBV7-2 to TRBJ2-2; D gene ambiguous. The germline V gene has CDR1 SGHTA and CDR2 FQGNSA. The CDR3 spans 15 residues. V was cut by 2 bases and J by 4 bases, with 11 bases left in between. The CDR3 loop is CASSLTTLSTGELFF. The CDR3 DNA sequence: TGTGCCAGCAGCTTAACCACATTGAGCACCGGGGAGCTGTTTTTT.

This clonotype has more than one count but fewer than ten. The chain is built from TRBV6-5 and TRBJ2-5, with unresolved D. CDR1 and CDR2 (germline): MNHEY, SVGAGI. The CDR3 is 13 residues long. V gave up 6 bases and J gave up 3 bases, with 11 bases separating them. CDR3 loop: CASRRLGKETQYF. In DNA form, the CDR3 reads TGTGCCAGCAGGCGTCTAGGAAAAGAGACCCAGTACTTC.

This sequence joins TRBV20-1 and TRBJ2-7; 13 bases align to TRBD2. The CDR3 spans 20 residues. Germline trimming cut 2 bases from V and 0 bases from J; bases unmatched to any gene: 16. CDR1 and CDR2 (germline): DFQATT, SNEGSKA (reference sequence). CDR3 sequence reads: CSARTSLGTSGAVSSYEQYF. The CDR3 DNA is TGCAGTGCTAGAACGTCGCTTGGGACTAGCGGGGCCGTTAGCTCCTACGAGCAGTACTTC.

This clonotype was recorded a few times. The chain joins TRBV13 to TRBJ2-7; the match to TRBD1 covers 8 bases. The J segment lost 5 bases and the V segment lost 5 bases, leaving 8 bases of the junction unmatched. Germline V gene sequence: CDR1 PRHDT, CDR2 FYEKMQ (reference sequence). This CDR3 is built from 14 residues. CDR3 protein: CASSLRQGRHEQYF. The CDR3 region has the DNA TGTGCCAGCAGCCTCAGACAGGGGCGCCACGAGCAGTACTTC.

The chain links TRBV21-1 to TRBJ1-5. TRBV21-1 is tagged as a pseudogene. The CDR3 consists of 15 residues. This chain's CDR3 is CASSKVEGLIEPQHF. The CDR3 DNA reads TGTGCCAGCAGCAAAGTGGAGGGGCTGATAGAGCCCCAGCATTTT.

The chain couples TRBV11-3 to TRBJ2-7; D perhaps matches TRBD2 (5 bases). CDR3 length: 15 residues. Germline V gene data show CDR1 as SGHNT and CDR2 as YENEEA. V was cut by 2 bases and J by 0 bases, with 11 bases left in between. The CDR3, as DNA: TGTGCCAGCAGCTTACGCCCGGGGAGCTCCTACGAGCAGTACGTC. It translates to CASSLRPGSSYEQYV.